The clone carrying this TCR beta chain was detected only once. The sample comes from a study of T cells after posttransplantation cyclophosphamide. Sequencing used immunoSEQ multiplex PCR; TCRdb keeps in-frame clones, though not all of them. The table lists approximately 32,000 clones, about 90% of them singletons, with 15% in the top ten. CDR1 is SNHLY, CDR2 FYNNEI, per germline. This CDR3 region has 14 residues. V shed 0 bases and J shed 6 bases, with 9 bases lying between them. V is TRBV2 and J is TRBJ2-1; D not resolved. Sequenced: PBMCs. The receptor was derived from a woman between 40 and 55 years old with a blood cancer, CMV-positive, and with a related stem cell donor. CDR3 sequence: CASSEALIANEQFF. The CDR3 DNA sequence: TGTGCCAGCAGTGAAGCCCTCATAGCCAATGAGCAGTTCTTC. Drawing the rest from reference TRBV2 and TRBJ2-1, the complete variable domain is EPEVTQTPSHQVTQMGQEVILRCVPISNHLYFYWYRQILGQKVEFLVSFYNNEISEKSEIFDDQFSVERPDGSNFTLKIRSTKLEDSAMYFCASSEALIANEQFFGPGTRLTVL.